The 23 T cell receptor beta chains listed next were all sequenced from one sample in a study of T cell responses to AZD1222 COVID-19 vaccine. Clones were sequenced by immunoSEQ multiplex PCR, and TCRdb holds only the in-frame ones, with some missing. The data show 110,000 to 150,000 clones, with more than 80% seen just once and less than 1% held by the top ten. Here the sequenced sample was peripheral blood, taken on day 0 of MenACWY control vaccination. The receptors shown here come from an adult in good health.

The rearrangement joins TRBV28 to TRBJ1-4, with 7 bases matching TRBD1. CDR3 length: 14 residues. V lost 5 bases, J lost 7 bases, and 7 bases stayed unmatched. From germline, CDR1 is MDHEN and CDR2 SYDVKM. The DNA for the CDR3 is TGTGCCAGCAGTCAAGGGACAGAGGCTGAAAAACTGTTTTTT. Residues: CASSQGTEAEKLFF.

The chain uses TRBV9 and TRBJ2-1; D is possibly TRBD1 (5 bases). CDR1 is SGDLS, CDR2 YYNGEE, per germline. V lost 1 base and J 4 bases, leaving 6 bases between the germline ends. The CDR3 extends over 13 amino acids. The DNA of the CDR3 is TGTGCCAGCAGCGTACAGGGTTACAATGAGCAGTTCTTC. Its protein is CASSVQGYNEQFF. The full variable domain, with the rest looked up from reference TRBV9 and TRBJ2-1, is DSGVTQTPKHLITATGQRVTLRCSPRSGDLSVYWYQQSLDQGLQFLIQYYNGEERAKGNILERFSAQQFPDLHSELNLSSLELGDSALYFCASSVQGYNEQFFGPGTRLTVL.

V is TRBV7-3 and J is TRBJ1-1; TRBD1 matches 9 bases. This CDR3 is 14 amino acids long. V was clipped by 8 bases and J by 5 bases; unmatched bases: 9. Germline V gene sequence: CDR1 SGHTA, CDR2 FQGTGA. CDR3 in amino acids: CASQTGGAWTEAFF. The CDR3 region has the DNA TGTGCCAGCCAAACAGGGGGCGCGTGGACTGAAGCTTTCTTT.

The chain links TRBV14 to TRBJ1-6; 8 bases fit TRBD1. Trimming took 3 bases from V and 10 from J; bases not matched to a gene: 8. This CDR3 comprises 15 residues. The germline CDR1 and CDR2 sequences are SGHDN and FVKESK. CDR3 residues: CASSHDTGGYSPLHF. The CDR3 DNA reads TGTGCCAGCAGCCATGATACAGGGGGATACTCACCCCTCCACTTT.

This clone has just one count. The chain recombines TRBV2 with TRBJ1-2; a possible D gene is TRBD1 (6 bases). V was shortened by 5 bases and J by 5 bases, with 12 bases between the two germline ends. Per the germline V gene, CDR1 is SNHLY and CDR2 is FYNNEI. The CDR3 extends over 13 amino acids. The CDR3 reads CASSQDSGYGYTF. CDR3 DNA: TGTGCCAGCAGTCAGGACAGCGGGTATGGCTACACCTTC.

This chain connects TRBV28 to TRBJ2-7, with D unclear. V shed 8 bases and J shed 9 bases, with 11 bases lying between them. CDR3 size: 10 residues. Germline values: CDR1 MDHEN, CDR2 SYDVKM. CDR3 in DNA: TGTGCCAGCGGATCGTGGGGGCAGTACTTC. Amino acids: CASGSWGQYF. The whole variable domain, remainder taken from reference TRBV28 and TRBJ2-7, is DVKVTQSSRYLVKRTGEKVFLECVQDMDHENMFWYRQDPGLGLRLIYFSYDVKMKEKGDIPEGYSVSREKKERFSLILESASTNQTSMYLCASGSWGQYFGPGTRLTVT.

The chain carries TRBV7-2 and TRBJ2-1, with TRBD2 identical over 8 bases. Per germline, CDR1 SGHTA and CDR2 FQGNSA. J gave up 5 bases and V 7 bases, and 10 bases lay outside the gene matches. CDR3 length: 15 residues. The CDR3 sequence is CASTLSGGEHNEQFF. DNA for the CDR3: TGTGCCAGCACCCTTTCGGGGGGGGAACACAATGAGCAGTTCTTC.

CDR3: CASSLAPSRTNEKLFF. The CDR3 DNA sequence: TGTGCCAGCAGCTTGGCTCCCTCTCGGACTAATGAAAAACTGTTTTTT. The gene calls are TRBV5-5 and TRBJ1-4; D unresolved. The CDR3 has 16 amino acids. Germline CDR1 reads SGHKS; CDR2 reads YYEKEE (reference sequence). Deletions cut 0 bases from V and 2 bases from J, with 11 bases between.

This clone was seen only once. V gene TRBV14 combines with J gene TRBJ1-3, with D uncertain. V lost 0 bases and J lost 0, with 18 bases in between. The CDR3 length is 19 residues. Looked up from germline, CDR1 is SGHDN and CDR2 is FVKESK. The CDR3 reads CASSQDYGLGTRSGNTIYF. DNA for the CDR3: TGTGCCAGCAGCCAAGATTATGGTTTGGGCACCCGCTCTGGAAACACCATATATTTT. Full variable domain (missing parts from reference TRBV14 and TRBJ1-3): EAGVTQFPSHSVIEKGQTVTLRCDPISGHDNLYWYRRVMGKEIKFLLHFVKESKQDESGMPNNRFLAERTGGTYSTLKVQPAELEDSGVYFCASSQDYGLGTRSGNTIYFGEGSWLTVV.

The genes are TRBV11-2 and TRBJ2-3, with D possibly TRBD2 on 5 matching bases. CDR3 length: 14 residues. The V end lost 3 bases, the J end lost 9 bases, and 16 bases lay between the germline ends. Germline CDR1 SGHAT, CDR2 FQNNGV. The CDR3 sequence: CASSLLVEGGTQYF. The CDR3, as DNA: TGTGCCAGCAGCTTGTTGGTTGAGGGTGGGACGCAGTATTTT.

This chain links TRBV5-4 with TRBJ2-5; D not resolved. With 3 bases removed from V and 1 base from J, the gap between germline ends came to 4 bases. The length of the CDR3 is 12 residues. The germline CDR1 and CDR2 sequences are SGHNT and YYREEE (reference sequence). The CDR3 DNA is TGTGCCAGCAGCTCCCCCCAAGAGACCCAGTACTTC. This encodes CASSSPQETQYF.

In DNA, the CDR3 is TGTGCCAGTAGCCTCATCGGACAGAACTATGGCTACACCTTC. It codes for CASSLIGQNYGYTF. The rearrangement links TRBV19 to TRBJ1-2; perhaps TRBD1 as D (6 bases). This CDR3 comprises 14 residues. CDR1 and CDR2 from the germline V gene are LNHDA and SQIVND (reference sequence). V gave up 6 bases and J gave up 2 bases, with 13 bases separating them.

V and J are TRBV19 and TRBJ2-5, with 8 bases lining up with TRBD2. After removal of 2 bases from V and 4 bases from J, the junction contained 6 bases not matched to a gene. The CDR3 contains 15 residues. Germline V gene sequence: CDR1 LNHDA, CDR2 SQIVND (reference sequence). CDR3 DNA sequence: TGTGCCAGTAGTATATCCGCGGGAGGCCGAGAGACCCAGTACTTC. Translation: CASSISAGGRETQYF.

This clone was found a few times. V and J are TRBV5-5 and TRBJ1-2; 10 nucleotides align to TRBD1. Germline V gene sequence: CDR1 SGHKS, CDR2 YYEKEE (reference sequence). With V trimmed by 0 bases and J by 4 bases, 3 bases remained unmatched. The CDR3 has 15 residues. In DNA form, the CDR3 reads TGTGCCAGCAGCTTGGGCCGGGACAGGGGCTATGGCTACACCTTC. This encodes CASSLGRDRGYGYTF.

The CDR3 protein is CASKARQSNSPLHF. In nucleotides, the CDR3 is TGTGCCAGCAAGGCCAGACAGAGTAATTCACCCCTCCACTTT. The chain combines TRBV27 with TRBJ1-6, with D perhaps TRBD1 (5 bases). Germline-derived CDR1 and CDR2 are MNHEY and SMNVEV (reference sequence). Deletions cut 7 bases from V and 6 bases from J, with 13 bases between. This CDR3 comprises 14 residues.

Concerning this clone itself: Other DNA sequences in the same sample also yield this CDR3. The rearrangement joins TRBV18 to TRBJ1-2, with TRBD1 matching 7 bases. The CDR3 extends over 14 amino acids. J gave up 2 bases and V 3 bases, and 3 bases lay outside the gene matches. CDR1 KGHSH and CDR2 LQKENI come from the germline V gene. CDR3 in DNA: TGTGCCAGCTCACCTCCAGGGGGGAACTATGGCTACACCTTC. Residues: CASSPPGGNYGYTF.

The gene calls are TRBV5-4 and TRBJ2-7; D is tentatively TRBD1 or TRBD2 (5 bases each). CDR1 is SGHNT and CDR2 is YYREEE in the germline V gene (reference sequence). The CDR3 contains 13 residues. V lost 4 bases to trimming and J lost 3 bases, with 11 bases between them. The CDR3 sequence is CASSPVGVYEQYF. CDR3 sequence (DNA): TGTGCCAGCAGCCCGGTGGGGGTCTACGAGCAGTACTTC.

The chain has TRBV19 and TRBJ1-6; D remains unclear. Trimming pared 1 base from V and 2 bases from J, leaving 6 bases between. The CDR3 is made up of 15 amino acids. Germline CDR1 is LNHDA and CDR2 is SQIVND (reference sequence). The CDR3 DNA reads TGTGCCAGTAGTATAGCGGGAACCTATAATTCACCCCTCCACTTT. Protein sequence: CASSIAGTYNSPLHF.

The CDR3 region is CASSARQSSYEQYF. In nucleotides, the CDR3 is TGTGCCAGCAGCGCCCGACAGAGCTCCTACGAGCAGTACTTC. The chain links TRBV3-1 (or the pseudogene TRBV3-2) to TRBJ2-7; tentatively, D is TRBD1 (5 bases). Between the trimmed V and J ends, which lost 5 bases and 0 bases, there was a span of 11 bases. The germline gives CDR1 LGHDT, CDR2 YNNKEL (reference sequence). The CDR3 consists of 14 residues.

This clone was picked up one time. The rearrangement uses TRBV10-1 and TRBJ1-3, with 7 bases matching TRBD1. Germline V gives CDR1 WNHNN, CDR2 SYGVQD (reference sequence). The CDR3 is 10 residues long. This chain's CDR3 is CGGQGNTIYF. The CDR3 DNA reads TGCGGGGGACAGGGAAACACCATATATTTT.

J is TRBJ1-1 and V is TRBV7-2; TRBD1 might be the D (5 bases). The CDR3 loop spans 14 amino acids. Germline CDR1 and CDR2: SGHTA and FQGNSA. V lost 5 bases to trimming and J lost 7 bases, with 17 bases between them. The CDR3 here is CASSVMGGPNEAFF. CDR3 nucleotides: TGTGCCAGCAGCGTCATGGGGGGACCCAATGAAGCTTTCTTT.

CDR3 nucleotide sequence: TGTGCCAGCAAGGGGAACGGAGAGCGGAGCATCAATGAGCAGTTCTTC. Translation: CASKGNGERSINEQFF. This chain joins TRBV27 and TRBJ2-1; D possibly matches TRBD1 or TRBD2 (5 bases each). CDR3 length: 16 amino acids. The V gene lost 7 bases and the J gene lost 6 bases, with 22 bases spanning the gap. CDR1 is MNHEY and CDR2 is SMNVEV in the germline V gene (reference sequence).

The chain has TRBV5-6 and TRBJ1-2; possibly TRBD1 for D (5 bases). The CDR3 is 14 residues long. V lost 3 bases and J lost 7, with 16 bases in between. The V gene's germline CDR1 is SGHDT and CDR2 YYEEEE. CDR3 residues: CASSWSRQGGGYTF. The CDR3, as DNA: TGTGCCAGCAGCTGGAGTAGGCAGGGCGGTGGCTACACCTTC.